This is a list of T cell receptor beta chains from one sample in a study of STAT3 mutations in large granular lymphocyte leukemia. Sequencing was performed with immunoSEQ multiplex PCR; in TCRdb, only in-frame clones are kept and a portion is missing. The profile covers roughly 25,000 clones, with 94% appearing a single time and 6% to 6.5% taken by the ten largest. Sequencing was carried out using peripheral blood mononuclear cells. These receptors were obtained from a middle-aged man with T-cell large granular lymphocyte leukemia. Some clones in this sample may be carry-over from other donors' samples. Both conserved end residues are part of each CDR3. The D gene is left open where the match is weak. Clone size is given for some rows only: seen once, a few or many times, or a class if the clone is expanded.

CDR3nt: TGTGCCAGCAGTTACGGGGGGTTTGGCTACACCTTC
CDR3aa: CASSYGGFGYTF
j_gene: TRBJ1-2
abundance: -
v_gene: TRBV6-5
d_gene: -

CDR3nt: TGTGCCTGGAGCCGAGGGTTTGCTAATGAAAAACTGTTTTTT
CDR3aa: CAWSRGFANEKLFF
j_gene: TRBJ1-4
abundance: -
v_gene: TRBV30
d_gene: -

CDR3nt: TGTGCCAGCAGCCAAGACCAGAACACTGAAGCTTTCTTT
CDR3aa: CASSQDQNTEAFF
j_gene: TRBJ1-1
abundance: -
v_gene: TRBV14
d_gene: -

CDR3nt: TGTGCTGCAACACTGAATAATTCACCCCTCCACTTT
CDR3aa: CAATLNNSPLHF
j_gene: TRBJ1-6
abundance: once
v_gene: TRBV30
d_gene: -

CDR3nt: TGTGCCACCTCGACGGGGGGGCCGGGCTACAATGAGCAGTTCTTC
CDR3aa: CATSTGGPGYNEQFF
j_gene: TRBJ2-1
abundance: -
v_gene: TRBV19
d_gene: TRBD2

CDR3nt: TGTGCCAGCATCTCGGGCAGTATTTCCTACGAGCAGTACTTC
CDR3aa: CASISGSISYEQYF
j_gene: TRBJ2-7
abundance: -
v_gene: TRBV28
d_gene: -

CDR3nt: TGTGCCAGCAGCTTCTCAGGACTAGGAGGGGAGACCCAGTACTTC
CDR3aa: CASSFSGLGGETQYF
j_gene: TRBJ2-5
abundance: -
v_gene: TRBV11-2
d_gene: TRBD2

CDR3nt: TGTGCCAGCAGTGGATTCACAGGGACCAGGTTAGAAGAGACCCAGTACTTC
CDR3aa: CASSGFTGTRLEETQYF
j_gene: TRBJ2-5
abundance: -
v_gene: TRBV2
d_gene: -

CDR3nt: TGTGCCAGCAGTTACTCGGTATCAGACACCGGGGAGCTGTTTTTT
CDR3aa: CASSYSVSDTGELFF
j_gene: TRBJ2-2
abundance: -
v_gene: TRBV6-5
d_gene: -

CDR3nt: TGCGCCAGCAGCTTGGGACAGGGGGCGGATAATTCACCCCTCCACTTT
CDR3aa: CASSLGQGADNSPLHF
j_gene: TRBJ1-6
abundance: -
v_gene: TRBV5-1
d_gene: TRBD1

CDR3nt: TGTGCCAGCTCACTACAGGGGTCGGGCACTGAAGCTTTCTTT
CDR3aa: CASSLQGSGTEAFF
j_gene: TRBJ1-1
abundance: once
v_gene: TRBV18
d_gene: TRBD1

CDR3nt: TGTGCCAGCAGCTTATCTGTCCCGGACAGGGGGCTAACAGATACGCAGTATTTT
CDR3aa: CASSLSVPDRGLTDTQYF
j_gene: TRBJ2-3
abundance: -
v_gene: TRBV7-2
d_gene: TRBD1

CDR3nt: TGTGCCAGCAGTCCGTCGGGCAGGCGAGGAGGCTACACCTTC
CDR3aa: CASSPSGRRGGYTF
j_gene: TRBJ1-2
abundance: -
v_gene: TRBV27
d_gene: -

CDR3nt: TGTGCCAGTAGTGGTTTCTCTGGAAACACCATATATTTT
CDR3aa: CASSGFSGNTIYF
j_gene: TRBJ1-3
abundance: -
v_gene: TRBV19
d_gene: -

CDR3nt: TGCGCCAGCAGATACAATACAGGGGTAACCTACGAGCAGTACTTC
CDR3aa: CASRYNTGVTYEQYF
j_gene: TRBJ2-7
abundance: -
v_gene: TRBV4-3
d_gene: TRBD1

CDR3nt: TGTGCCAGCAGCACGCTCAGCAATCGACAGGCCAGCACAGATACGCAGTATTTT
CDR3aa: CASSTLSNRQASTDTQYF
j_gene: TRBJ2-3
abundance: -
v_gene: TRBV5-6
d_gene: -

CDR3nt: TGCGCCAGCAGCTTACAGGAGAACACTGAAGCTTTCTTT
CDR3aa: CASSLQENTEAFF
j_gene: TRBJ1-1
abundance: -
v_gene: TRBV10-2
d_gene: -

CDR3nt: TGCGCCAGCAGCCCCGGGGGCTGGAATTCACCCCTCCACTTT
CDR3aa: CASSPGGWNSPLHF
j_gene: TRBJ1-6
abundance: -
v_gene: TRBV4-3
d_gene: -

CDR3nt: TGCGCCAGCAGCCAAGAAGTTTTGGGGGCGCATTATGGCTACACCTTC
CDR3aa: CASSQEVLGAHYGYTF
j_gene: TRBJ1-2
abundance: -
v_gene: TRBV4-3
d_gene: -

CDR3nt: TGCGCCAGCACCGGGACAGCCTCTTCGTATGGCTACACCTTC
CDR3aa: CASTGTASSYGYTF
j_gene: TRBJ1-2
abundance: -
v_gene: TRBV5-1
d_gene: TRBD1

CDR3nt: TGTGCCAGAAGCTCAGTGGCAGGGGGCGTCGATTCACCCCTCCACTTT
CDR3aa: CARSSVAGGVDSPLHF
j_gene: TRBJ1-6
abundance: once
v_gene: TRBV5-3
d_gene: TRBD1

CDR3nt: TGTGCCAGCAGTGTGACCAGGGGGCTAGGGAATTCACCCCTCCACTTT
CDR3aa: CASSVTRGLGNSPLHF
j_gene: TRBJ1-6
abundance: -
v_gene: TRBV2
d_gene: TRBD1

CDR3nt: TGTGCCACCAGCAGAGACAGGGGGTACGAGCAGTACTTC
CDR3aa: CATSRDRGYEQYF
j_gene: TRBJ2-7
abundance: -
v_gene: TRBV15
d_gene: TRBD1

CDR3nt: TGTGCCAGCTCACGGGGAGGATCTGGAAACACCATATATTTT
CDR3aa: CASSRGGSGNTIYF
j_gene: TRBJ1-3
abundance: -
v_gene: TRBV18
d_gene: -

CDR3nt: TGTGCCAGCAGCTCCCTCCGACAGGGGGTCTACGAGCAGTACTTC
CDR3aa: CASSSLRQGVYEQYF
j_gene: TRBJ2-7
abundance: -
v_gene: TRBV7-9
d_gene: TRBD1

CDR3nt: TGTGCCAGCAGGTGGGACAGGGGGAAACTGTTTTTT
CDR3aa: CASRWDRGKLFF
j_gene: TRBJ1-4
abundance: -
v_gene: TRBV21-1
d_gene: -

CDR3nt: TGTGCCAGCTCACCAGGCAGGGACGAACAGCCCCAGCATTTT
CDR3aa: CASSPGRDEQPQHF
j_gene: TRBJ1-5
abundance: -
v_gene: TRBV18
d_gene: -

CDR3nt: TGTGCCAGTAGTATGAGGGGAACAGGTATGGATTCACCCCTCCACTTT
CDR3aa: CASSMRGTGMDSPLHF
j_gene: TRBJ1-6
abundance: -
v_gene: TRBV19
d_gene: -

CDR3nt: TGTGCCAGCAGTTATGGACAGGGGGCGACCTACGAGCAGTACTTC
CDR3aa: CASSYGQGATYEQYF
j_gene: TRBJ2-7
abundance: -
v_gene: TRBV6-6
d_gene: TRBD1

CDR3nt: TGTGCCAGCAGTGAGGTTGGGGAGGGGAAGGACAATGAGCAGTTCTTC
CDR3aa: CASSEVGEGKDNEQFF
j_gene: TRBJ2-1
abundance: -
v_gene: TRBV2
d_gene: TRBD2

CDR3nt: TGCGCCAGCAGCCTAAAGCGGGGGGGGGATACGCAGTATTTT
CDR3aa: CASSLKRGGDTQYF
j_gene: TRBJ2-3
abundance: -
v_gene: TRBV4-3
d_gene: TRBD2

CDR3nt: TGTGCCAGCTCCGATTCAGAAATTAGGAATGAAAAACTGTTTTTT
CDR3aa: CASSDSEIRNEKLFF
j_gene: TRBJ1-4
abundance: -
v_gene: TRBV18
d_gene: -

CDR3nt: TGTGCCAGCAGCCAAGGAGGCTTGAGCGGGGGGGGAGATACGCAGTATTTT
CDR3aa: CASSQGGLSGGGDTQYF
j_gene: TRBJ2-3
abundance: -
v_gene: TRBV4-2
d_gene: TRBD2

CDR3nt: TGTGCCAGCAGCCTTGGGACAGGGGGCGGGTACGAGCAGTACTTC
CDR3aa: CASSLGTGGGYEQYF
j_gene: TRBJ2-7
abundance: -
v_gene: TRBV11-2
d_gene: TRBD1

CDR3nt: TGTGCCAGCAGCTCCCGCCCGACAGATACGCAGTATTTT
CDR3aa: CASSSRPTDTQYF
j_gene: TRBJ2-3
abundance: once
v_gene: TRBV7-2
d_gene: -

CDR3nt: TGTGCCAGCGGACCGGGAGGAACGTTAATGAGCTACACCTTC
CDR3aa: CASGPGGTLMSYTF
j_gene: TRBJ1-2
abundance: once
v_gene: TRBV6-5
d_gene: -

CDR3nt: TGTGCCAGCAGCTTGACTAGCGGGGGGTCCTACAATGAGCAGTTCTTC
CDR3aa: CASSLTSGGSYNEQFF
j_gene: TRBJ2-1
abundance: -
v_gene: TRBV5-4
d_gene: TRBD2

CDR3nt: TGCGCCAGCAGCCAAGGTCGTCTGGGATTCGCGAACACTGAAGCTTTCTTT
CDR3aa: CASSQGRLGFANTEAFF
j_gene: TRBJ1-1
abundance: -
v_gene: TRBV4-3
d_gene: -

CDR3nt: TGTGCCAGCTCATTCGACGGGTTCACCGGGGAGCTGTTTTTT
CDR3aa: CASSFDGFTGELFF
j_gene: TRBJ2-2
abundance: -
v_gene: TRBV18
d_gene: -

CDR3nt: TGCAGCGTGAGTGAGGGCGGGACTAGCACAGATACGCAGTATTTT
CDR3aa: CSVSEGGTSTDTQYF
j_gene: TRBJ2-3
abundance: -
v_gene: TRBV29-1
d_gene: -

CDR3nt: TGTGCCAGCCTCGGGACTAGCGAGGGAGATACGCAGTATTTT
CDR3aa: CASLGTSEGDTQYF
j_gene: TRBJ2-3
abundance: -
v_gene: TRBV18
d_gene: TRBD2

CDR3nt: TGTGCCAGCAGTTCGGAAAGGCGCTACGAGCAGTACTTC
CDR3aa: CASSSERRYEQYF
j_gene: TRBJ2-7
abundance: -
v_gene: TRBV6-6
d_gene: -

CDR3nt: TGTGCCAGCAGCGGCCGGGGTGGAGGAGAGACCCAGTACTTC
CDR3aa: CASSGRGGGETQYF
j_gene: TRBJ2-5
abundance: once
v_gene: TRBV7-2
d_gene: -

CDR3nt: TGTGCCAGCAGCCTTCCCGGGACAGGGAATGAAAAACTGTTTTTT
CDR3aa: CASSLPGTGNEKLFF
j_gene: TRBJ1-4
abundance: -
v_gene: TRBV9
d_gene: TRBD1

CDR3nt: TGTGCCAGCTGGATAGCCACTGAAGCTTTCTTT
CDR3aa: CASWIATEAFF
j_gene: TRBJ1-1
abundance: once
v_gene: TRBV6-6
d_gene: -

CDR3nt: TGTGCCAGCAGCTTACGGGACAGGGGGTACAATGAGCAGTTCTTC
CDR3aa: CASSLRDRGYNEQFF
j_gene: TRBJ2-1
abundance: -
v_gene: TRBV11-2
d_gene: TRBD1

CDR3nt: TGCGCCAGCAGCTTATCCGGGGGTAACTATGGCTACACCTTC
CDR3aa: CASSLSGGNYGYTF
j_gene: TRBJ1-2
abundance: -
v_gene: TRBV5-1
d_gene: -

CDR3nt: TGTGCCAGCAGCTTAGCGCTCACAGGCGCCCAGGGTGGCTACACCTTC
CDR3aa: CASSLALTGAQGGYTF
j_gene: TRBJ1-2
abundance: -
v_gene: TRBV7-9
d_gene: -

CDR3nt: TGCGCCAGCAGAATAGGCTACGAGCAGTACTTC
CDR3aa: CASRIGYEQYF
j_gene: TRBJ2-7
abundance: -
v_gene: TRBV5-1
d_gene: -

CDR3nt: TGCAGTGCTGAGAAACTCTACGAGCAGTACTTC
CDR3aa: CSAEKLYEQYF
j_gene: TRBJ2-7
abundance: -
v_gene: TRBV20-1
d_gene: -

CDR3nt: TGTGCCAGCAGCTTAGTCAGGGGGCCTGGCTACACCTTC
CDR3aa: CASSLVRGPGYTF
j_gene: TRBJ1-2
abundance: -
v_gene: TRBV7-9
d_gene: TRBD1